This is a list of T cell receptor beta chains from one sample in a study of T cells after posttransplantation cyclophosphamide. Generated by immunoSEQ multiplex PCR, the TCRdb table keeps only in-frame clones and is missing some. Of roughly 21,000 clones listed, 65% to 90% are singletons. The material sequenced was PBMCs, taken 362 days after allogeneic stem cell transplant with calcineurin inhibitor and methotrexate. All receptors derive from a female patient in her 30s who received an allogeneic stem cell transplant from an unrelated donor, was CMV-positive, and had acute and chronic GVHD. Some T cells may possibly be graft donor cells. The CDR3 runs from the conserved cysteine through the conserved F or W. Each record gives: CDR3 DNA, CDR3 protein, D gene, J gene, V gene, clone size. The D gene is left open where the match is weak. Size values are once, few and many counts, or a class for expanded clones, and some rows have none.

TGCAGTGCCATTAGCATGGAAAAACTGTTTTTT,CSAISMEKLFF,-,TRBJ1-4,TRBV20-1,-
TGTGCCAGCAGCGCACTAAGGTGGGGGCTACAATTCTTC,CASSALRWGLQFF,-,TRBJ2-1,TRBV5-5,-
TGTGCCACCGCCCGGGGAGGTCAGCCCCAGCATTTT,CATARGGQPQHF,-,TRBJ1-5,TRBV15,-
TGTGCCAGCAGCTTTGCCCTCACAGGAGAAGCTTTCTTT,CASSFALTGEAFF,-,TRBJ1-1,TRBV13,-
TGTGCCAGCAGCCAAGGCACAGGGGGAGAGACCCAGTACTTC,CASSQGTGGETQYF,TRBD1,TRBJ2-5,TRBV4-2,-
TGTGCCAGCCAAGATTCTGAGGGACAGGGGAACACTGAAGCTTTCTTT,CASQDSEGQGNTEAFF,TRBD1,TRBJ1-1,TRBV28,-
TGTGCCAGCAGTTTTGGGACAACTGGGGCCAACGTCCTGACTTTC,CASSFGTTGANVLTF,-,TRBJ2-6,TRBV27,-
TGTGCCAGCAGCCCCGGACTACACTACGAGCAGTACTTC,CASSPGLHYEQYF,-,TRBJ2-7,TRBV11-3,-
TGTGCCAGCTCCGAGACAGGTTACTCCTACGAGCAGTACTTC,CASSETGYSYEQYF,-,TRBJ2-7,TRBV19,once
TGTGCTAGCAGCTTAGGTCCAGAAAACATTCAGTACTTC,CASSLGPENIQYF,-,TRBJ2-4,TRBV7-7,-
TGTGCCAGCAGTCCGGGACAGGGTGCCTACGAGCAGTACTTC,CASSPGQGAYEQYF,TRBD1,TRBJ2-7,TRBV6-5,once
TGCGCCAGCAGCCCTGGGGGGAACGATGGCTACACCTTC,CASSPGGNDGYTF,-,TRBJ1-2,TRBV5-1,-
TGTGCCAGCAGCTCGCAGGGGGAAGGAGGCTACACCTTC,CASSSQGEGGYTF,TRBD1,TRBJ1-2,TRBV5-4,-
TGTGCCAGCAGTGAATTGTATGTCGGGGAGCTGTTTTTT,CASSELYVGELFF,-,TRBJ2-2,TRBV25-1,-
TGCGCCAGCAGCTCAAGTAGCGGGGGGGTCTCCTACGAGCAGTACTTC,CASSSSSGGVSYEQYF,TRBD2,TRBJ2-7,TRBV5-1,-
TGTGCCAGCAGCCCACTAAGGGGATCGAACACCGGGGAGCTGTTTTTT,CASSPLRGSNTGELFF,-,TRBJ2-2,TRBV4-2,few
TGTGCCAGCAGTGAAACGCTAGCGGGAGGACACCCCTACAATGAGCAGTTCTTC,CASSETLAGGHPYNEQFF,TRBD2,TRBJ2-1,TRBV2,-
TGTGCCAGTAGGCCAGCAGGGCGGCCTGAAGCTTTCTTT,CASRPAGRPEAFF,-,TRBJ1-1,TRBV19,-
TGCGCCAGCAGCTTGGGGTGGGGACAGACCTCCTACGAGCAGTACTTC,CASSLGWGQTSYEQYF,TRBD1,TRBJ2-7,TRBV5-1,-
TGTGCCAGCAGAACCCAGGGGGCGAAGTCCTACAATGAGCAGTTCTTC,CASRTQGAKSYNEQFF,TRBD1,TRBJ2-1,TRBV5-5,-
TGTGCCAGCAGACCCCCCGACAGAGCATACGAGCAGTACTTC,CASRPPDRAYEQYF,-,TRBJ2-7,TRBV28,-
TGTGCCAGTAGTCAGGGACTAGCGAGTGAGCAGTTCTTC,CASSQGLASEQFF,TRBD2,TRBJ2-1,TRBV19,-
TGTGCCAGCAGCGCCGGGACAGGTTATTTGGAAAAACTGTTTTTT,CASSAGTGYLEKLFF,TRBD1,TRBJ1-4,TRBV11-2,-
TGTGCCAGCAGCCCCACGACAGGGCTCTATGGCTACACCTTC,CASSPTTGLYGYTF,TRBD1,TRBJ1-2,TRBV11-2,-
TGTGCCAGCAACCAGGGATCCGGGACACAGAACACTGAAGCTTTCTTT,CASNQGSGTQNTEAFF,-,TRBJ1-1,TRBV11-3,-
TGTGCCAGCAGTCCCGGACAGGGGTTCTACGAGCAGTACTTC,CASSPGQGFYEQYF,TRBD1,TRBJ2-7,TRBV28,-
TGTGCCAGCAGCGTAGGACAGGGAGGAGGCTACACCTTC,CASSVGQGGGYTF,TRBD1,TRBJ1-2,TRBV9,once
TGTGCCAGTAGTATATGGGGCATCACCTATGGCTACACCTTC,CASSIWGITYGYTF,-,TRBJ1-2,TRBV19,-
TGTGCCAGCAGACTGGACAGGGGATACCAGCCCCAGCATTTT,CASRLDRGYQPQHF,TRBD1,TRBJ1-5,TRBV28,-
TGCAGCGGACTAGCGGACAACTCCTACGAGCAGTACTTC,CSGLADNSYEQYF,TRBD2,TRBJ2-7,TRBV29-1,-
TGTGCCAGCAGCCAAGACAAGGGGGCAGGGGGCGCCCGAAACATTCAGTACTTC,CASSQDKGAGGARNIQYF,TRBD1,TRBJ2-4,TRBV14,-
TGTGCTAGCAGCTTCTCTGAGGGGAACACCGGGGAGCTGTTTTTT,CASSFSEGNTGELFF,-,TRBJ2-2,TRBV7-7,-
TGCGCCAGCAGCCAAACCCCTACCTACGAGCAGTACTTC,CASSQTPTYEQYF,-,TRBJ2-7,TRBV4-1,-
TGTGCCAGTAGTATAGGGCGGAGCCCTACGAGCGGGGAGCTGTTTTTT,CASSIGRSPTSGELFF,-,TRBJ2-2,TRBV19,-
TGTGCCAGTAGTATGGAATACGGGACAGAGCAGGGCGAGCAGTACTTC,CASSMEYGTEQGEQYF,TRBD1,TRBJ2-7,TRBV19,once
TGTGCCAGCAAGCAGGGCTCCTACAATGAGCAGTTCTTC,CASKQGSYNEQFF,-,TRBJ2-1,TRBV6-4,-
TGTGCCAGCAGTCGGACAGGGTTGTATCGGAAGAACACTGAAGCTTTCTTT,CASSRTGLYRKNTEAFF,TRBD1,TRBJ1-1,TRBV11-2,-
TGCGCCAGCAGCCCCAGGGTCCAGGGGGCGTTCTACGAGCAGTACTTC,CASSPRVQGAFYEQYF,TRBD1,TRBJ2-7,TRBV4-1,once
TGTGCCAGCGCAGCGGGTTGGTCACCCCTCCACTTT,CASAAGWSPLHF,-,TRBJ1-6,TRBV19,-
TGTGCCGTAGGGTTGGGGAGGAATGAGCAGTTCTTC,CAVGLGRNEQFF,-,TRBJ2-1,TRBV30,-